The T cell receptor beta chain under discussion was sequenced for a study of blood T cell repertoires in COVID-19. This CDR3 is 13 amino acids long. CDR1 is MNHEY, CDR2 SVGAGI, per germline. Between the trimmed V and J ends, which lost 0 bases and 8 bases, there was a span of 10 bases. Clones were read by immunoSEQ multiplex PCR, and TCRdb kept only the in-frame ones, dropping some. The sample has 200,000 to 300,000 clones, around 90% seen once. This clone has a single count. Sample: peripheral blood. This receptor was taken from a man under 40 with COVID-19, enrolled during active disease. This chain uses TRBV6-5 with TRBJ1-1; D unclear. The DNA of the CDR3 is TGTGCCAGCAGTTACTCATGGGCCTCAGAAGCTTTCTTT. Translated: CASSYSWASEAFF.